This passage covers 28 T cell receptor beta chains from one sample sequenced in a study of blood T cell repertoires in COVID-19. The repertoire was sequenced with immunoSEQ multiplex PCR; TCRdb's copy has only in-frame clones and lacks some. Of about 46,000 clones in the sample, around 84% were seen once. The sequencing sample was made of peripheral blood. Receptors originate from an older man with active COVID-19.

A single count supports this clone. The chain links TRBV14 to TRBJ1-2; D possibly corresponds to TRBD1 (6 bases). The germline gives CDR1 SGHDN, CDR2 FVKESK. V lost 1 base and J lost 8, with 23 bases in between. The CDR3 is 17 amino acids. The CDR3: CASSQGTQGRWPKGYTF. The CDR3 bases are TGTGCCAGCAGCCAAGGCACACAGGGTCGGTGGCCTAAGGGCTACACCTTC.

The rearrangement links TRBV11-2 to TRBJ2-1; 8 bases match TRBD2. CDR1 is SGHAT and CDR2 is FQNNGV in the germline V gene. V lost 1 base and J lost 7; bases outside the gene matches: 9. The CDR3 has 16 amino acids. This CDR3 reads CASSLVYSGRGNEQFF. CDR3 DNA sequence: TGTGCCAGCAGCTTAGTTTACAGCGGGAGAGGGAATGAGCAGTTCTTC. Combining the CDR3 with reference TRBV11-2 and TRBJ2-1 gives the whole variable domain EAGVAQSPRYKIIEKRQSVAFWCNPISGHATLYWYQQILGQGPKLLIQFQNNGVVDDSQLPKDRFSAERLKGVDSTLKIQPAKLEDSAVYLCASSLVYSGRGNEQFFGPGTRLTVL.

This rearrangement joins TRBV28 to TRBJ1-5; D call uncertain. Trimming left V 3 bases short and J 1 base short, with 13 bases between. Germline values: CDR1 MDHEN, CDR2 SYDVKM. CDR3 length: 16 amino acids. CDR3 sequence (DNA): TGTGCCAGCAGTTTTCTGGTCCGCGGGAGCAATCAGCCCCAGCATTTT. It specifies CASSFLVRGSNQPQHF.

This chain joins TRBV5-1 and TRBJ2-7; 8 nucleotides match TRBD1. The CDR3 covers 16 residues. The junction had 7 bases not matched to a gene; V was cut back by 0 bases and J by 2 bases. From germline, CDR1 is SGHRS and CDR2 YFSETQ. The CDR3 sequence: CASSLGGTGGTYEQYF. The CDR3 DNA reads TGCGCCAGCAGCTTGGGGGGTACAGGGGGAACCTACGAGCAGTACTTC.

The chain links TRBV28 to TRBJ2-1; TRBD2 matches 12 bases. Germline CDR1 reads MDHEN; CDR2 reads SYDVKM. V lost 5 bases and J lost 4; bases outside the gene matches: 9. There are 17 residues in the CDR3. DNA for the CDR3: TGTGCCAGCAGTCTCCTGAGGACTAGCGGGACTTACAATGAGCAGTTCTTC. Translated: CASSLLRTSGTYNEQFF.

The chain uses TRBV9 and TRBJ1-5, with D perhaps matching TRBD1 (6 bases). Germline V gene lookup returns CDR1 SGDLS and CDR2 YYNGEE. The CDR3 is 15 amino acids. V was shortened by 0 bases and J by 4 bases, with 11 bases between the two germline ends. CDR3 amino acids: CASSVGQGRNQPQHF. CDR3 nucleotide sequence: TGTGCCAGCAGCGTAGGCCAGGGGCGAAATCAGCCCCAGCATTTT. The full variable domain, with the rest looked up from reference TRBV9 and TRBJ1-5, is DSGVTQTPKHLITATGQRVTLRCSPRSGDLSVYWYQQSLDQGLQFLIQYYNGEERAKGNILERFSAQQFPDLHSELNLSSLELGDSALYFCASSVGQGRNQPQHFGDGTRLSIL.

The V call is TRBV6-5, the J call TRBJ1-6; D possibly corresponds to TRBD1 (6 bases). Germline assignment: CDR1 MNHEY and CDR2 SVGAGI. V was clipped by 4 bases and J by 6 bases, with 10 bases between them. This CDR3 contains 14 residues. DNA of the CDR3: TGTGCCAGCAGTTTACAGGGAAGTAATTCACCCCTCCACTTT. Amino acid sequence: CASSLQGSNSPLHF.

The chain couples TRBV28 to TRBJ2-7, with D maybe TRBD2 (6 bases). The CDR3 totals 14 residues. Trimming cost V 5 bases and J 6 bases, with 17 bases left between them. The germline V gene encodes CDR1 MDHEN and CDR2 SYDVKM. CDR3 loop: CASSPARERSEQYF. The DNA for the CDR3 is TGTGCCAGCAGTCCCGCTCGGGAGCGGAGCGAGCAGTACTTC.

V gene TRBV7-9 combines with J gene TRBJ2-7, with 8 bases matching TRBD1. The trim removed 4 bases at V and 5 bases at J, leaving 10 bases unmatched. The CDR3 covers 15 residues. Germline CDR1 is SEHNR and CDR2 is FQNEAQ (reference sequence). CDR3 protein: CASSSSLDRADEQYF. The CDR3 nucleotides read TGTGCCAGCAGCTCGTCCTTGGACAGGGCGGACGAGCAGTACTTC.

This rearrangement joins TRBV28 to TRBJ2-1; perhaps TRBD1 as D (5 bases). Between the trimmed V and J ends, which lost 8 bases and 2 bases, there was a span of 16 bases. Germline CDR1 is MDHEN and CDR2 is SYDVKM. The CDR3 spans 15 residues. CDR3 DNA sequence: TGTGCCAGCCTACAGGCCGTCTCTACCTACAATGAGCAGTTCTTC. This gives the protein CASLQAVSTYNEQFF.

The chain has TRBV7-8 and TRBJ1-5; D gene uncertain. V lost 3 bases to trimming and J lost 0 bases, with 12 bases between them. Germline V gives CDR1 SGHVS, CDR2 FQNEAQ. This CDR3 spans 16 amino acids. CDR3 in amino acids: CASSLVGGYSNQPQHF. The CDR3 DNA reads TGTGCCAGCAGCTTGGTCGGAGGCTATAGCAATCAGCCCCAGCATTTT.

The gene calls are TRBV30 and TRBJ2-2; D may be TRBD2 (5 bases). V was trimmed by 4 bases and J by 8 bases, leaving 20 bases between them. Germline CDR1 and CDR2: GTSNPN and SVGIG (reference sequence). The CDR3 has 15 residues. CDR3 loop: CAWNYGVDRFGELFF. The CDR3 DNA is TGTGCCTGGAACTACGGGGTCGATCGTTTTGGGGAGCTGTTTTTT.

This clone has just one count. This chain uses TRBV9 with TRBJ2-2; 8 bases are a match to TRBD1. Germline CDR1 is SGDLS and CDR2 is YYNGEE. The ends lost 2 bases at V and 5 bases at J; junction bases unmatched: 5. CDR3 size: 15 residues. The CDR3 loop is CASSVRGQRTGELFF. The CDR3 region has the DNA TGTGCCAGCAGCGTCAGGGGGCAGAGGACCGGGGAGCTGTTTTTT.

This sequence joins TRBV28 and TRBJ1-2; unclear D gene. Germline V gene lookup returns CDR1 MDHEN and CDR2 SYDVKM. The V end lost 6 bases, the J end lost 4 bases, and 9 bases lay between the germline ends. There are 12 residues in the CDR3. CDR3 DNA sequence: TGTGCCAGCAGAGCCTACAGCTATGGCTACACCTTC. It specifies CASRAYSYGYTF.

The chain has TRBV29-1 and TRBJ2-4; 10 bases line up with TRBD1. CDR3 length: 16 amino acids. With V trimmed by 0 bases and J by 5 bases, 7 bases remained unmatched. Looked up from germline, CDR1 is SQVTM and CDR2 is ANQGSEA. The CDR3 sequence: CSVEDLDGTGENIQYF. DNA for the CDR3: TGCAGCGTTGAAGATCTCGACGGGACAGGGGAAAACATTCAGTACTTC.

J is TRBJ2-1 and V is TRBV11-2, with a weak D call TRBD2 (5 bases). Trimming left V 1 base short and J 0 bases short, with 7 bases between. From germline, CDR1 is SGHAT and CDR2 FQNNGV. The CDR3 is made up of 15 amino acids. In nucleotides, the CDR3 is TGTGCCAGCAGCTTAGTGGGGAGCTCCTACAATGAGCAGTTCTTC. This encodes CASSLVGSSYNEQFF.

The genes are TRBV7-3 and TRBJ2-3; no clear D gene. Trimming shortened V by 5 bases and J by 5 bases, and 11 bases separated the two germline ends. CDR3 size: 13 residues. CDR1 SGHTA and CDR2 FQGTGA come from the germline V gene. The CDR3 region is CASSPIGVDTQYF. As DNA, the CDR3 is TGTGCCAGCAGCCCAATAGGAGTAGATACGCAGTATTTT.

CDR3 sequence (DNA): TGCGCCAGCAGCCAAGGATGGGCGGGAGGTTACAATGAGCAGTTCTTC. Its protein product is CASSQGWAGGYNEQFF. The chain employs TRBV4-1 and TRBJ2-1, with 8 bases aligning to TRBD2. This CDR3 spans 16 amino acids. V was pared by 1 base and J by 4 bases, with 6 bases of the junction left unmatched. Per the germline V gene, CDR1 is MGHRA and CDR2 is YSYEKL.

The table lists this clone with a count of one. The chain recombines TRBV28 with TRBJ2-7; D is ambiguous. Deletions cut 2 bases from V and 4 bases from J, with 24 bases between. The germline V gene encodes CDR1 MDHEN and CDR2 SYDVKM. The CDR3 is made up of 18 amino acids. The DNA for the CDR3 is TGTGCCAGCAGTTTAGCGTCCGGGTTAGGCTCTTTGGAGTACGAGCAGTACTTC. Encoded protein: CASSLASGLGSLEYEQYF.

Only one count was recorded for this clone. The gene calls are TRBV30 and TRBJ1-6; a weak D match, TRBD1 (5 bases). The CDR3 runs to 15 residues. The V gene's germline CDR1 is GTSNPN and CDR2 SVGIG (reference sequence). V was pared by 5 bases and J by 10 bases, with 21 bases between. This chain's CDR3 is CAWGEASGYGSPLHF. The CDR3, as DNA: TGTGCCTGGGGCGAGGCGTCAGGGTATGGGTCACCCCTCCACTTT.

The chain recombines TRBV5-5 with TRBJ2-5; no definite D call. The CDR3 sequence is 13 residues long. V dropped 4 bases and J dropped 5 bases, with 12 bases sitting between them. Germline values: CDR1 SGHKS, CDR2 YYEKEE (reference sequence). Written as DNA, the CDR3 is TGTGCCAGCAGCAGACTCCGACTGGAGACCCAGTACTTC. It codes for CASSRLRLETQYF.

Notes on this clone: Additional DNA sequences in this sample encode the identical CDR3. V gene TRBV3-1 (or the pseudogene TRBV3-2) combines with J gene TRBJ1-1; a weak D match, TRBD1 (5 bases). This CDR3 contains 15 residues. Trimming stripped 4 bases from V and 1 base from J, with 13 bases between. Per germline, CDR1 LGHDT and CDR2 YNNKEL (reference sequence). DNA of the CDR3: TGTGCCAGCAGCCCTCAGGGTAGGGGGAACACTGAAGCTTTCTTT. Translation gives CASSPQGRGNTEAFF.

The rearrangement links TRBV9 to TRBJ2-1, with 10 bases matching TRBD2. The trim removed 4 bases at V and 3 bases at J, leaving 4 bases unmatched. CDR3 length equals 15 residues. Germline V lookup: CDR1 SGDLS, CDR2 YYNGEE. CDR3 region: CASSPSGSNYNEQFF. CDR3 nucleotides: TGTGCCAGCAGCCCTAGCGGGAGTAACTACAATGAGCAGTTCTTC.

CDR3 amino acids: CATARRDSTNEKLFF. For the CDR3, the DNA is TGTGCCACTGCTCGCCGGGACTCAACTAATGAAAAACTGTTTTTT. V and J are TRBV15 and TRBJ1-4, with D perhaps matching TRBD1 (5 bases). Deletions cut 9 bases from V and 0 bases from J, with 14 bases between. The CDR3 sequence is 15 residues long. CDR1 is LNHNV and CDR2 is YYDKDF in the germline V gene (reference sequence).

The chain has TRBV10-1 and TRBJ2-1; the match to TRBD1 covers 9 bases. The CDR3 has 15 amino acids. CDR1 is WNHNN, CDR2 SYGVQD, per germline (reference sequence). The J segment lost 4 bases and the V segment lost 4 bases, leaving 5 bases of the junction unmatched. The CDR3 loop is CASSGGTGSYNEQFF. The DNA for the CDR3 is TGCGCCAGCAGTGGAGGGACAGGGTCGTACAATGAGCAGTTCTTC.

This clone was counted between two and nine times. The chain employs TRBV6-5 and TRBJ1-1; D gene ambiguous. The CDR3 runs to 15 residues. V was trimmed by 0 bases and J by 4 bases, leaving 12 bases between them. In germline, CDR1 is MNHEY, CDR2 SVGAGI. CDR3 DNA sequence: TGTGCCAGCAGTTACTCGATTGTGGAGGGCACTGAAGCTTTCTTT. Translated, it gives CASSYSIVEGTEAFF.

This chain links TRBV18 with TRBJ2-3; 12 nucleotides align to TRBD1. Germline V CDR1 and CDR2: KGHSH, LQKENI. The CDR3 contains 15 residues. V was clipped by 6 bases and J by 5 bases; unmatched bases: 6. CDR3 in amino acids: CASSPGTGGEDTQYF. DNA of the CDR3: TGTGCCAGCTCTCCCGGGACAGGGGGCGAAGATACGCAGTATTTT.

The chain links TRBV9 to TRBJ2-7; 10 bases agree with TRBD1. The length of the CDR3 is 13 residues. The trim removed 4 bases at V and 3 bases at J, leaving 1 base unmatched. Germline V CDR1 and CDR2: SGDLS, YYNGEE. DNA for the CDR3: TGTGCCAGCAGCCGGGACAGGGGCTACGAGCAGTACTTC. Translating gives CASSRDRGYEQYF.